This T cell receptor beta chain came from a study of T cell responses to AZD1222 COVID-19 vaccine. Study information: Combined were second doses at about 4 or about 12 weeks.

Concerning this clone itself: As yet, its antigen is unknown.

Study-wide results and caveats: Repertoires were obtained solely post-peak T cell response. Donors skewed white British and female; clonal diversity was possibly underestimated. Breadth and depth of Spike-specific TCRs rose after two AZD1222 doses.

The CDR3 contains 14 residues. J lost 4 bases, V lost 3 bases, and 6 bases had no gene match. Germline V CDR1 and CDR2: SGDLS, YYNGEE. Sequencing was performed with immunoSEQ multiplex PCR; in TCRdb, only in-frame clones are kept and a portion is missing. This table holds more than 150,000 clones, about 92% found once. The sample here was peripheral blood, taken on day 0 of AZD1222 vaccination. The gene calls are TRBV9 and TRBJ1-1; 7 bases agree with TRBD1. The receptor comes from an adult in good health. CDR3 sequence (DNA): TGTGCCAGCAGCGGTGGACAGGCTGTCACTGAAGCTTTCTTT. Translation gives CASSGGQAVTEAFF.